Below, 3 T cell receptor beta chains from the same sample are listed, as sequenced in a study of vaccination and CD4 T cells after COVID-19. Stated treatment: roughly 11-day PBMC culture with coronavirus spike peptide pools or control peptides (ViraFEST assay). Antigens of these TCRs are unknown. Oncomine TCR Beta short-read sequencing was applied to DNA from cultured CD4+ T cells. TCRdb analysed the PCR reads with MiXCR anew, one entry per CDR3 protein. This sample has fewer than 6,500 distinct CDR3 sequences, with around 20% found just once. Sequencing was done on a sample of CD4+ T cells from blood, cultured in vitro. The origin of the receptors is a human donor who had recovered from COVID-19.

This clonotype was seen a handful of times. The CDR3 DNA sequence: TGTGCCACCAGTGATCATACAATGTCCTATGGCTACACCTTC. Translating it yields CATSDHTMSYGYTF. This chain connects TRBV24-1 to TRBJ1-2; D remains unclear. Trimming took off 3 bases at V and 4 bases at J, with 11 bases between the two ends. Per the germline V gene, CDR1 is KGHDR and CDR2 is SFDVKD. The CDR3 consists of 14 residues.

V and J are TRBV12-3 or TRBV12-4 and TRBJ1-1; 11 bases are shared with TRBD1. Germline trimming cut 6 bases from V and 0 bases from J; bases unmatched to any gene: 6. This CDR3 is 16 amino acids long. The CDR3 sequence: CASSPDRGQMNTEAFF. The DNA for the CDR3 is TGTGCCAGCAGCCCGGACAGGGGGCAGATGAACACTGAAGCTTTCTTT.

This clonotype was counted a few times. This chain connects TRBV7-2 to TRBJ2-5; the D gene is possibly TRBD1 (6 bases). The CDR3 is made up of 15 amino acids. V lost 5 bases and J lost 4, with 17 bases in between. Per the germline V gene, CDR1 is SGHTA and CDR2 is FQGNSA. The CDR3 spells CASSPHPRGPETQYF. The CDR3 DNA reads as TGTGCCAGCAGCCCACATCCCAGGGGCCCAGAGACCCAGTACTTC.